One T cell receptor (beta chain) is described in this entry. What this receptor recognizes is not known. Qualities for individual bases were not recorded, and no much larger clone is one base off. Donors formed part of the validation cohort, which comprised 120 subjects and was distinct from the first cohort of under 850 subjects. This sample is drawn from a study of cytomegalovirus exposure and HLA in healthy donors (dated by TCRdb to the late 2010s). With regard to the full study: The 666 repertoires of the first cohort and the 120 or so validation repertoires were produced on the same platform, according to a later analysis. Besides the first cohort of approximately 710 subjects, a separate validation cohort made up of 120 different subjects was used. The study combined high-throughput TCR immunosequencing, statistical association of individual TCRs with disease status, and machine learning to predict cytomegalovirus infection status. The aim of the study was to test whether cataloging public T cell receptors could identify signatures of past pathogen exposure.

What the authors observed across the whole study: The classifier was reported to diagnose cytomegalovirus status with high specificity and sensitivity in both the original and validation cohorts. According to the authors, the approach could potentially be generalized to other disease states and immunological phenotypes. Most TCR sequences were seen in very few donors, while some public TCRs were found in many individuals. Of the cluster scores, approximately 95% were above 0 in a later analysis, which found that TCRs clustered in the first cohort also tended to co-occur in the 95 to 150 validation repertoires. In vitro tests confirmed that a few of the cytomegalovirus-associated TCR beta chains recognize cytomegalovirus antigens. All 120 or so repertoires were used to score co-occurrence in the validation cohort in a later analysis, because that analysis had no HLA typing for the cohort. The study gave a list of over 150 TCR beta chains associated with cytomegalovirus.

The library was generated by the immunoSEQ multiplex PCR assay. Per the authors' processing: A statistical classification framework was built to diagnose cytomegalovirus status from the catalog of TCR beta chain sequences. TCRdb mirrors the immuneACCESS table, restricted to in-frame sequences. Some clones are absent from its copies; in checked studies, under half trace to an unresolved V gene, and the reason for the others is unknown. V and J calls and clone size are those listed in that table; D and trimming were worked out from the DNA. This sample has 150,000 or so clones in its table, and more than 70% of those were observed once. Less than 2.5% of the sample goes to the ten largest clones. This TCR was sampled from a human donor in good health. Sequences were obtained from PBMCs.

The CDR3 protein is CASSLPTYSTDTQYF. The DNA is as follows: TGTGCCAGCAGTCTCCCGACTTATAGCACAGATACGCAGTATTTT. The sequence links TRBV6-1 to TRBJ2-3, with an unclear D gene assignment. The V and J ends are trimmed by 5 bases and 0 bases, leaving 12 bases between them. The germline V gene sets CDR1 to MNHNS and CDR2 to SASEGT. The CDR3 covers 15 residues, taking in both the cysteine and the phenylalanine. The only DNA kept is the CDR3, 45 bases in frame from the first base.